These 26 T cell receptor beta chains were all obtained from the same sample, sequenced in a study of CD8+ T cells in alopecia areata (dated by TCRdb to 2016 to 2018). The meaning of the sample's treatment or condition label: oral pan-JAK inhibitor, 5-10 mg twice daily. Library creation used the immunoSEQ multiplex PCR assay. RNA was extracted from all samples and reverse transcribed into cDNA, which served as template for TCR sequencing. TCRdb retrieved this table from immuneACCESS and kept in-frame rearrangements only. Not all clones are present; in checked studies, unresolved V genes account for under half, and no reason is known for the remainder. This sample is represented by a few hundred thousand clones; more than 30% of them were singletons. Clones ranked in the top ten supply more than 0.4% of the sample. Sample: CD4+ T cells sorted from blood, taken at approximately week 30, from a patient treated with tofacitinib. The receptors stem from a human donor with alopecia areata.

This clone was detected only a few times. The chain carries TRBV30 and TRBJ2-4; 11 bases line up with TRBD2. V shed 0 bases and J 4 bases; nucleotides not matched to a gene: 2. The CDR3 loop spans 15 amino acids. Germline V gene data show CDR1 as GTSNPN and CDR2 as SVGIG (reference sequence). The CDR3 loop reads CAWSVGLAGKNIQYF. The CDR3 DNA reads TGTGCCTGGAGTGTAGGACTAGCGGGTAAAAACATTCAGTACTTC.

V usage is TRBV30 and J usage is TRBJ1-2; the match to TRBD1 covers 9 bases. After removal of 3 bases from V and 7 bases from J, the junction contained 18 bases not matched to a gene. The CDR3 contains 17 residues. The germline gives CDR1 GTSNPN, CDR2 SVGIG (reference sequence). The CDR3 region is CAWSQLTGGRGVGGYTF. CDR3 bases: TGTGCCTGGAGCCAACTCACAGGGGGCAGAGGAGTGGGTGGCTACACCTTC.

This rearrangement joins TRBV10-3 to TRBJ2-3; D unclear. The CDR3 is 14 amino acids. Germline CDR1 is ENHRY and CDR2 is SYGVKD. With 2 bases removed from V and 2 bases from J, the gap between germline ends came to 8 bases. The CDR3 region has the DNA TGTGCCATCAGTGAGATGATACCCACAGATACGCAGTATTTT. Translation: CAISEMIPTDTQYF.

The CDR3 reads CASSPGLAKSTDTQYF. The CDR3 DNA is TGCGCCAGCAGCCCCGGACTAGCGAAGAGCACAGATACGCAGTATTTT. The rearrangement uses TRBV4-1 and TRBJ2-3; TRBD2 matches 9 bases. V shed 4 bases, J shed 0 bases, and the junction held 5 bases outside the gene matches. Germline V CDR1 and CDR2: MGHRA, YSYEKL. The CDR3 has 16 amino acids.

This clone was found a few times. The chain is built from TRBV5-1 and TRBJ2-5, with TRBD2 identical over 11 bases. This CDR3 contains 17 residues. V was pared by 4 bases and J by 4 bases, with 12 bases of the junction left unmatched. Germline-derived CDR1 and CDR2 are SGHRS and YFSETQ. The CDR3 reads CASSPLAGLAEVETQYF. For the CDR3, the DNA is TGCGCCAGCAGCCCGCTGGCGGGACTAGCGGAAGTAGAGACCCAGTACTTC.

The J gene is TRBJ1-2, the V gene TRBV6-5; no clear D gene. This CDR3 comprises 13 residues. Germline V gives CDR1 MNHEY, CDR2 SVGAGI. V was shortened by 0 bases and J by 7 bases, with 9 bases between the two germline ends. The CDR3, as DNA: TGTGCCAGCAGTTACTCGAGATCGGTTGGCTACACCTTC. The encoded protein is CASSYSRSVGYTF.

This clone was picked up a small number of times. This chain connects TRBV29-1 to TRBJ1-2, with TRBD1 identical over 8 bases. Germline V gives CDR1 SQVTM, CDR2 ANQGSEA. This CDR3 is 13 amino acids long. With V trimmed by 6 bases and J by 2 bases, 5 bases remained unmatched. DNA of the CDR3: TGCAGCGTGGGACAGGCCCTGAACTATGGCTACACCTTC. This codes for CSVGQALNYGYTF.

The chain joins TRBV5-1 to TRBJ2-2; 9 bases agree with TRBD1. The germline V gene has CDR1 SGHRS and CDR2 YFSETQ. The ends lost 0 bases at V and 4 bases at J; junction bases unmatched: 1. The CDR3 contains 15 residues. CDR3 in amino acids: CASSLGTGVTGELFF. In DNA form, the CDR3 reads TGCGCCAGCAGCTTGGGGACAGGGGTCACCGGGGAGCTGTTTTTT.

V gene TRBV9 combines with J gene TRBJ2-1, with a weak D call TRBD2 (6 bases). The germline V gene encodes CDR1 SGDLS and CDR2 YYNGEE. The CDR3 contains 15 residues. Trimming removed 0 bases at V and 2 bases at J, with 9 bases between. This CDR3 reads CASSVVGGTYNEQFF. The CDR3 DNA is TGTGCCAGCAGCGTAGTGGGGGGAACCTACAATGAGCAGTTCTTC. The complete variable domain, with remaining parts taken from reference TRBV9 and TRBJ2-1, reads DSGVTQTPKHLITATGQRVTLRCSPRSGDLSVYWYQQSLDQGLQFLIQYYNGEERAKGNILERFSAQQFPDLHSELNLSSLELGDSALYFCASSVVGGTYNEQFFGPGTRLTVL.

The rearrangement uses TRBV7-9 and TRBJ2-2; TRBD2 matches at 7 bases. The CDR3 covers 12 residues. Unmatched junction bases numbered 3, after V lost 6 bases and J lost 8 bases. Germline CDR1 and CDR2: SEHNR and FQNEAQ (reference sequence). The CDR3 nucleotides are TGTGCCAGCAGATTACTAGCGGGGGAGCTGTTTTTT. Residues: CASRLLAGELFF.

This clone occurred once. The V call is TRBV6-5, the J call TRBJ2-3, with D tentatively TRBD1 (5 bases). Trimming removed 7 bases from V and 2 bases from J, with 10 bases in between. The CDR3 contains 13 residues. Germline assignment: CDR1 MNHEY and CDR2 SVGAGI. CDR3 nucleotide sequence: TGTGCCAGCACGAGACAGTCCACAGATACGCAGTATTTT. It translates to CASTRQSTDTQYF.

The chain combines TRBV19 with TRBJ1-1; TRBD1 is a possible D gene (5 bases). Trimming cost V 5 bases and J 4 bases, with 11 bases left between them. The germline V gene has CDR1 LNHDA and CDR2 SQIVND (reference sequence). The CDR3 length is 13 residues. The CDR3 region has the DNA TGTGCCAGTAGTCCAGGGCAGGGCACTGAAGCTTTCTTT. Translation: CASSPGQGTEAFF.

This clone was detected a few times. The chain recombines TRBV5-1 with TRBJ1-2; the D gene is possibly TRBD1 (5 bases). This CDR3 has 15 residues. Looked up from germline, CDR1 is SGHRS and CDR2 is YFSETQ. Trimming cost V 2 bases and J 4 bases, with 15 bases left between them. CDR3 region: CASSFGGSQGYGYTF. The CDR3 bases are TGCGCCAGCAGCTTTGGGGGTTCGCAGGGCTATGGCTACACCTTC.

The chain carries TRBV5-1 and TRBJ1-2, with D tentatively TRBD1 (5 bases). The germline gives CDR1 SGHRS, CDR2 YFSETQ. CDR3 length equals 18 residues. Deletions cut 0 bases from V and 2 bases from J, with 20 bases between. The CDR3 DNA is TGCGCCAGCAGCTTGGCAGGTGGGGCAAATCGTCTAAACTATGGCTACACCTTC. The encoded protein is CASSLAGGANRLNYGYTF.

This clone was detected a few times. The rearrangement uses TRBV30 and TRBJ1-1, with D hard to call. The germline CDR1 and CDR2 sequences are GTSNPN and SVGIG (reference sequence). The CDR3 runs to 11 residues. This CDR3 reads CGFSDRTEAFF. The CDR3 nucleotides are TGTGGATTTTCCGATCGCACTGAAGCTTTCTTT.

The chain uses TRBV6-5 and TRBJ1-1, with TRBD1 identical over 10 bases. The trim removed 2 bases at V and 0 bases at J, leaving 0 bases unmatched. Looked up from germline, CDR1 is MNHEY and CDR2 is SVGAGI. This CDR3 spans 15 amino acids. CDR3 bases: TGTGCCAGCAGTTACGGGACAGGGGTGAACACTGAAGCTTTCTTT. Protein: CASSYGTGVNTEAFF.

The V and J genes are TRBV7-9 and TRBJ2-7; D unclear. CDR3 size: 14 residues. Trimming stripped 2 bases from V and 0 bases from J, with 8 bases between. CDR1 SEHNR and CDR2 FQNEAQ come from the germline V gene (reference sequence). The CDR3 DNA follows: TGTGCCAGCAGCTTACGGACCAACTCCTACGAGCAGTACTTC. Translating gives CASSLRTNSYEQYF.

A few counts support this clone. The V gene is TRBV19, the J gene TRBJ1-1, with TRBD1 as a possible D gene (5 bases). Germline V gene sequence: CDR1 LNHDA, CDR2 SQIVND (reference sequence). The CDR3 covers 14 residues. V was pared by 2 bases and J by 3 bases, with 10 bases between. CDR3 DNA: TGTGCCAGTAGTATACAGGGAGAAGACACTGAAGCTTTCTTT. Its translation is CASSIQGEDTEAFF.

The chain joins TRBV9 to TRBJ2-7; no reliable D call. The length of the CDR3 is 14 residues. CDR1 and CDR2 from the germline V gene are SGDLS and YYNGEE. The germline V and J ends were trimmed by 3 bases and 6 bases, with 16 bases remaining between them. CDR3 in amino acids: CASSARQRPAEQYF. CDR3 DNA sequence: TGTGCCAGCAGCGCCCGGCAGCGACCAGCCGAGCAGTACTTC. The variable domain in full, completed from reference TRBV9 and TRBJ2-7, reads DSGVTQTPKHLITATGQRVTLRCSPRSGDLSVYWYQQSLDQGLQFLIQYYNGEERAKGNILERFSAQQFPDLHSELNLSSLELGDSALYFCASSARQRPAEQYFGPGTRLTVT.

This clone has more than one count but fewer than ten. The chain combines TRBV14 with TRBJ2-5, with 7 nucleotides matching TRBD1. This CDR3 has 17 amino acids. V lost 4 bases and J lost 5; bases outside the gene matches: 16. Germline CDR1 SGHDN, CDR2 FVKESK. CDR3 bases: TGTGCCAGCAGCCTCCACCGGGGAAGGGGGCACGGGGAGACCCAGTACTTC. It specifies CASSLHRGRGHGETQYF.

The CDR3 region has the DNA TGCAGCGTTCGTCCAGGGGAGAACACCGGGGAGCTGTTTTTT. Protein: CSVRPGENTGELFF. The V and J genes are TRBV29-1 and TRBJ2-2; perhaps TRBD1 as D (6 bases). V dropped 5 bases and J dropped 1 base, with 11 bases sitting between them. Per the germline V gene, CDR1 is SQVTM and CDR2 is ANQGSEA. CDR3 size: 14 residues.

The V and J genes are TRBV6-5 and TRBJ1-1; tentative D call: TRBD1 (5 bases). The germline gives CDR1 MNHEY, CDR2 SVGAGI. V lost 0 bases and J 1 base, leaving 12 bases between the germline ends. CDR3 length: 16 amino acids. The CDR3 nucleotides are TGTGCCAGCAGTTACTCGGGGCAGTTTCCGAACACTGAAGCTTTCTTT. It yields the protein CASSYSGQFPNTEAFF.

This clone was detected only a few times. J is TRBJ2-2 and V is TRBV7-9; a weak D match, TRBD2 (6 bases). The germline gives CDR1 SEHNR, CDR2 FQNEAQ (reference sequence). CDR3 size: 15 residues. Between the trimmed V and J ends, which lost 2 bases and 4 bases, there was a span of 11 bases. In DNA form, the CDR3 reads TGTGCCAGCAGCTTAACGGAGGGGAGCACCGGGGAGCTGTTTTTT. Translating it yields CASSLTEGSTGELFF.

V is TRBV7-9 and J is TRBJ1-1, with D perhaps matching TRBD1 (5 bases). CDR1 is SEHNR and CDR2 is FQNEAQ in the germline V gene (reference sequence). The CDR3 length is 14 residues. The V and J ends lost 4 bases and 1 base respectively, with 10 bases between them. CDR3 in amino acids: CASSSGQSNTEAFF. The CDR3 nucleotides are TGTGCCAGCAGCTCCGGACAATCGAACACTGAAGCTTTCTTT.

The chain joins TRBV4-1 to TRBJ2-2; 9 nucleotides match TRBD1. This CDR3 contains 13 residues. V gave up 1 base and J gave up 15 bases; unmatched junction bases: 6. The germline V gene encodes CDR1 MGHRA and CDR2 YSYEKL. The CDR3 region is CASSQVNRDRVFF. CDR3 coding DNA: TGCGCCAGCAGCCAAGTTAACCGGGACAGGGTGTTTTTT.

This rearrangement joins TRBV2 to TRBJ1-2; TRBD1 aligns across 7 bases. J lost 4 bases, V lost 6 bases, and 5 bases had no gene match. Looked up from germline, CDR1 is SNHLY and CDR2 is FYNNEI. This CDR3 comprises 13 residues. CDR3 in amino acids: CASRIGTVYGYTF. The DNA for the CDR3 is TGTGCCAGCAGGATCGGGACAGTCTATGGCTACACCTTC.